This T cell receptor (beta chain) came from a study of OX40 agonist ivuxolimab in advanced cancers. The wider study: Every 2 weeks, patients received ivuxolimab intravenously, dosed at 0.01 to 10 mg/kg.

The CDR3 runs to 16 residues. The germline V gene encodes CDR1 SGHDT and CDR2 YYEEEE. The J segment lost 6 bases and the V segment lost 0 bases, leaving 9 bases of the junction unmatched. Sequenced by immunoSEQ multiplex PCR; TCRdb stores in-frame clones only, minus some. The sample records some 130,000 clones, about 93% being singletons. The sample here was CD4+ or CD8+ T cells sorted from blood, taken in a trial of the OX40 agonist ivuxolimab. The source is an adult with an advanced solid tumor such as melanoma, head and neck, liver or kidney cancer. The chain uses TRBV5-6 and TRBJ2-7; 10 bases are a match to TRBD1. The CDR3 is CASSLAGTGVTREQYF. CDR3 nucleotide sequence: TGTGCCAGCAGCTTGGCCGGGACAGGGGTAACGCGCGAGCAGTACTTC. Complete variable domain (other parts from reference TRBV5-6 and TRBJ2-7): DAGVTQSPTHLIKTRGQQVTLRCSPKSGHDTVSWYQQALGQGPQFIFQYYEEEERQRGNFPDRFSGHQFPNYSSELNVNALLLGDSALYLCASSLAGTGVTREQYFGPGTRLTVT.